Shown below are 31 T cell receptor beta chains from a single sample sequenced in a study of Tregs in tolerant kidney transplant recipients. This table comes from immunoSEQ multiplex PCR, and its TCRdb copy is limited to in-frame clones, with some not included. The sample holds around 74,000 clones, 95% to 98% seen once. This specimen consisted of CD4+ T cells from blood, obtained before the transplant. These receptors originate from a human donor who received a combined kidney and bone marrow transplant.

The chain employs TRBV5-1 and TRBJ2-3; 7 nucleotides line up with TRBD1. The germline gives CDR1 SGHRS, CDR2 YFSETQ. V shed 3 bases, J shed 1 base, and the junction held 2 bases outside the gene matches. The CDR3 covers 14 residues. The CDR3, as DNA: TGCGCCAGCAGCTCGGGACAGCGCACAGATACGCAGTATTTT. Amino acids: CASSSGQRTDTQYF. Filled out from reference TRBV5-1 and TRBJ2-3, the complete variable domain reads KAGVTQTPRYLIKTRGQQVTLSCSPISGHRSVSWYQQTPGQGLQFLFEYFSETQRNKGNFPGRFSGRQFSNSRSEMNVSTLELGDSALYLCASSSGQRTDTQYFGPGTRLTVL.

The chain recombines TRBV29-1 with TRBJ1-1; the D gene is possibly TRBD1 (6 bases). Between the trimmed V and J ends, which lost 4 bases and 3 bases, there was a span of 9 bases. Germline assignment: CDR1 SQVTM and CDR2 ANQGSEA. The CDR3 consists of 12 residues. CDR3 DNA sequence: TGCAGCGTTGGAGGGGGGGACACTGAAGCTTTCTTT. Amino acid sequence: CSVGGGDTEAFF.

The chain couples TRBV11-2 to TRBJ2-7, with TRBD1 as a possible D gene (5 bases). The CDR3 is 14 residues long. Germline CDR1 is SGHAT and CDR2 is FQNNGV. V was cut by 5 bases and J by 0 bases, with 11 bases left in between. The CDR3: CASSKTVNSYEQYF. The DNA of the CDR3 is TGTGCCAGCAGCAAGACAGTTAACTCCTACGAGCAGTACTTC.

The rearrangement links TRBV4-2 to TRBJ1-3; maybe TRBD1 (5 bases). CDR3 length: 17 residues. V lost 6 bases and J 1 base, leaving 19 bases between the germline ends. The germline gives CDR1 LGHNA, CDR2 YNFKEQ. CDR3 region: CASRSGSLLWSGNTIYF. For the CDR3, the DNA is TGTGCCAGCAGGTCAGGGTCACTACTCTGGTCTGGAAACACCATATATTTT.

V and J are TRBV19 and TRBJ2-1; TRBD2 aligns across 8 bases. This CDR3 has 14 amino acids. Germline V gene sequence: CDR1 LNHDA, CDR2 SQIVND (reference sequence). With V trimmed by 5 bases and J by 8 bases, 8 bases remained unmatched. In DNA, the CDR3 is TGTGCCAGTAGTCCATTGCCAGCGGGGGATGAGCAGTTCTTC. As protein: CASSPLPAGDEQFF.

The J gene is TRBJ2-7, the V gene TRBV7-3; D uncertain. Germline lookup yields CDR1 SGHTA and CDR2 FQGTGA. The CDR3 is 15 amino acids. Trimming cost V 0 bases and J 3 bases, with 12 bases left between them. CDR3 DNA sequence: TGTGCCAGCAGCTTAACGCCTGGGCCTTACTACGAGCAGTACTTC. Translation: CASSLTPGPYYEQYF. Together with reference TRBV7-3 and TRBJ2-7, the CDR3 gives the full variable domain: GAGVSQTPSNKVTEKGKYVELRCDPISGHTALYWYRQSLGQGPEFLIYFQGTGAADDSGLPNDRFFAVRPEGSVSTLKIQRTERGDSAVYLCASSLTPGPYYEQYFGPGTRLTVT.

This chain joins TRBV27 and TRBJ2-5; 8 bases are shared with TRBD2. V dropped 3 bases and J dropped 4; count of bases not matched to a gene: 4. The germline CDR1 and CDR2 sequences are MNHEY and SMNVEV (reference sequence). The CDR3 spans 14 residues. This CDR3 is CASSFSGGPETQYF. CDR3 sequence (DNA): TGTGCCAGCAGTTTTTCGGGGGGGCCAGAGACCCAGTACTTC.

The V and J genes are TRBV7-2 and TRBJ2-3; TRBD2 is a possible D gene (5 bases). CDR1 and CDR2 from the germline V gene are SGHTA and FQGNSA. There are 16 residues in the CDR3. The germline V and J ends were trimmed by 1 base and 0 bases, with 11 bases remaining between them. The CDR3 reads CASSLDMAGSTDTQYF. The DNA of the CDR3 is TGTGCCAGCAGCTTAGACATGGCGGGCAGCACAGATACGCAGTATTTT.

The chain combines TRBV11-2 with TRBJ2-7; D is ambiguous. Per the germline V gene, CDR1 is SGHAT and CDR2 is FQNNGV. V lost 5 bases and J 1 base, leaving 3 bases between the germline ends. CDR3 size: 11 residues. CDR3 sequence reads: CASSPSYEQYF. CDR3 DNA: TGTGCCAGCAGCCCGTCCTACGAGCAGTACTTC. The full variable domain, its missing parts supplied by reference TRBV11-2 and TRBJ2-7, is EAGVAQSPRYKIIEKRQSVAFWCNPISGHATLYWYQQILGQGPKLLIQFQNNGVVDDSQLPKDRFSAERLKGVDSTLKIQPAKLEDSAVYLCASSPSYEQYFGPGTRLTVT.

The chain couples TRBV15 to TRBJ2-7, with a possible D match to TRBD2 (6 bases). CDR1 is LNHNV, CDR2 YYDKDF, per germline (reference sequence). Trimming pared 1 base from V and 4 bases from J, leaving 14 bases between. There are 15 residues in the CDR3. This chain's CDR3 is CATSRGGEHLYEQYF. In DNA, the CDR3 is TGTGCCACCAGCAGAGGGGGGGAACACCTGTACGAGCAGTACTTC.

The chain links TRBV7-8 to TRBJ2-1; 11 nucleotides agree with TRBD2. The V gene end was trimmed by 1 base and the J gene end by 9 bases; junction bases not matched to a gene: 11. The CDR3 is made up of 17 amino acids. Germline values: CDR1 SGHVS, CDR2 FQNEAQ. The CDR3 region has the DNA TGTGCCAGCAGCTTAGGACTAGCGGGATCTACCGGGGGTGAGCAGTTCTTC. Amino acid sequence: CASSLGLAGSTGGEQFF.

The chain joins TRBV11-2 to TRBJ1-1; D call uncertain. This CDR3 comprises 12 residues. Germline V CDR1 and CDR2: SGHAT, FQNNGV. V lost 4 bases, J lost 8 bases, and 11 bases lay in between. The CDR3 spells CASSSRLQEAFF. The DNA of the CDR3 is TGTGCCAGCAGCTCCAGACTTCAGGAAGCTTTCTTT.

V usage is TRBV29-1 and J usage is TRBJ2-4, with a possible D match to TRBD1 (6 bases). The CDR3 is 14 amino acids. Per germline, CDR1 SQVTM and CDR2 ANQGSEA. V lost 5 bases and J 7 bases, leaving 18 bases between the germline ends. The CDR3 DNA sequence: TGCAGCGTTAAGAAGGTTGGGGGCAGGAACATTCAGTACTTC. Translation gives CSVKKVGGRNIQYF.

The chain recombines TRBV11-2 with TRBJ1-1; 11 nucleotides line up with TRBD1. The CDR3 runs 14 residues. The germline V gene encodes CDR1 SGHAT and CDR2 FQNNGV. Germline trimming cut 4 bases from V and 13 bases from J; bases unmatched to any gene: 11. The CDR3 loop is CASSSTGTGGLGFF. In nucleotides, the CDR3 is TGTGCCAGCAGCTCCACCGGGACAGGGGGTCTGGGTTTCTTT. Full variable domain (outside the CDR3, taken from reference TRBV11-2 and TRBJ1-1): EAGVAQSPRYKIIEKRQSVAFWCNPISGHATLYWYQQILGQGPKLLIQFQNNGVVDDSQLPKDRFSAERLKGVDSTLKIQPAKLEDSAVYLCASSSTGTGGLGFFGQGTRLTVV.

The chain has TRBV5-6 and TRBJ2-2, with D possibly matching TRBD1 (6 bases). Trimming shortened V by 4 bases and J by 0 bases, and 13 bases separated the two germline ends. CDR1 and CDR2 from the germline V gene are SGHDT and YYEEEE. The CDR3 is made up of 16 amino acids. The CDR3 DNA follows: TGTGCCAGCAGCATTCAGGGGCGAGCGAACACCGGGGAGCTGTTTTTT. It specifies CASSIQGRANTGELFF.

The DNA for the CDR3 is TGTGCCAGCAGCCCATATACGGGCTCCTACAATGAGCAGTTCTTC. The encoded protein is CASSPYTGSYNEQFF. V gene TRBV14 combines with J gene TRBJ2-1; D unclear. V was pared by 4 bases and J by 0 bases, with 10 bases between. Germline V lookup: CDR1 SGHDN, CDR2 FVKESK. This CDR3 region has 15 residues.

The chain links TRBV5-1 to TRBJ1-1; D gene unclear. Germline V CDR1 and CDR2: SGHRS, YFSETQ. Deletions cut 1 base from V and 2 bases from J, with 6 bases between. This CDR3 spans 13 amino acids. The CDR3 region is CASSLSVNTEAFF. As DNA, the CDR3 is TGCGCCAGCAGCTTGTCTGTAAACACTGAAGCTTTCTTT.

This chain joins TRBV2 and TRBJ2-7, with TRBD1 as a possible D gene (5 bases). The germline V gene encodes CDR1 SNHLY and CDR2 FYNNEI. The CDR3 is 15 residues long. Trimming removed 6 bases at V and 1 base at J, with 16 bases between. CDR3 bases: TGTGCCAGCAGACCTACAGGAAGGAGATCCTACGAGCAGTACTTC. It codes for CASRPTGRRSYEQYF. The full variable domain, its missing parts supplied by reference TRBV2 and TRBJ2-7, is EPEVTQTPSHQVTQMGQEVILRCVPISNHLYFYWYRQILGQKVEFLVSFYNNEISEKSEIFDDQFSVERPDGSNFTLKIRSTKLEDSAMYFCASRPTGRRSYEQYFGPGTRLTVT.

The rearrangement joins TRBV5-6 to TRBJ2-3; maybe TRBD1 (5 bases). V shed 4 bases and J shed 1 base, with 10 bases lying between them. Per germline, CDR1 SGHDT and CDR2 YYEEEE. The CDR3 has 14 amino acids. The CDR3 nucleotides are TGTGCCAGCAGCCGACCAGGGCGCACAGATACGCAGTATTTT. This codes for CASSRPGRTDTQYF. The variable domain in full, with the rest retrieved from reference TRBV5-6 and TRBJ2-3, is DAGVTQSPTHLIKTRGQQVTLRCSPKSGHDTVSWYQQALGQGPQFIFQYYEEEERQRGNFPDRFSGHQFPNYSSELNVNALLLGDSALYLCASSRPGRTDTQYFGPGTRLTVL.

The chain uses TRBV7-3 and TRBJ2-6, with D tentatively TRBD1 (6 bases). The germline CDR1 and CDR2 sequences are SGHTA and FQGTGA. V shed 1 base and J shed 2 bases, with 12 bases lying between them. This CDR3 region has 17 residues. For the CDR3, the DNA is TGTGCCAGCAGCTTAAGGGGGCCCACCGCTGGGGCCAACGTCCTGACTTTC. Encoded protein: CASSLRGPTAGANVLTF. Based on the CDR3 plus reference TRBV7-3 and TRBJ2-6, the full variable domain is GAGVSQTPSNKVTEKGKYVELRCDPISGHTALYWYRQSLGQGPEFLIYFQGTGAADDSGLPNDRFFAVRPEGSVSTLKIQRTERGDSAVYLCASSLRGPTAGANVLTFGAGSRLTVL.

This chain connects TRBV7-9 to TRBJ1-3; 8 nucleotides line up with TRBD1. The CDR3 consists of 15 residues. V shed 4 bases and J 1 base; nucleotides not matched to a gene: 3. CDR1 is SEHNR, CDR2 FQNEAQ, per germline (reference sequence). The DNA of the CDR3 is TGTGCCAGCAGCTCAACAGGGGGATCTGGAAACACCATATATTTT. It specifies CASSSTGGSGNTIYF.

This clone was counted once. V usage is TRBV6-5 and J usage is TRBJ2-7; 8 bases align to TRBD1. Germline V gene sequence: CDR1 MNHEY, CDR2 SVGAGI. Unmatched junction bases numbered 8, after V lost 10 bases and J lost 0 bases. The CDR3 loop spans 14 amino acids. The DNA for the CDR3 is TGTGCCACCGGATGGGGGACAGGCTCCTACGAGCAGTACTTC. It yields the protein CATGWGTGSYEQYF.

The chain links TRBV6-1 to TRBJ1-4; D possibly corresponds to TRBD1 (6 bases). This CDR3 comprises 15 residues. With 10 bases removed from V and 10 bases from J, the gap between germline ends came to 25 bases. CDR1 is MNHNS, CDR2 SASEGT, per germline. DNA of the CDR3: TGTGCCACCCACGGAACAGGGCGAGGGTTTGGAAAACTGTTTTTT. Residues: CATHGTGRGFGKLFF.

This chain joins TRBV6-1 and TRBJ1-2; possible D gene TRBD1, 6 bases. The CDR3 has 15 residues. V was trimmed by 1 base and J by 4 bases, leaving 13 bases between them. Germline assignment: CDR1 MNHNS and CDR2 SASEGT. The CDR3 nucleotides are TGTGCCAGCAGTGAAGGTTCAGGACAGCCCTATGGCTACACCTTC. As protein: CASSEGSGQPYGYTF.

This rearrangement joins TRBV11-2 to TRBJ2-7; 11 bases fit TRBD2. CDR1 is SGHAT, CDR2 FQNNGV, per germline. The CDR3 covers 14 residues. Germline trimming cut 5 bases from V and 4 bases from J; bases unmatched to any gene: 4. Here the CDR3 reads CASSQRTSGYEQYF. DNA of the CDR3: TGTGCCAGCAGCCAACGGACTAGCGGGTACGAGCAGTACTTC.

The DNA of the CDR3 is TGTGCCAGTAGTCCGGGACTCTATGGCTACACCTTC. It encodes CASSPGLYGYTF. The V and J genes are TRBV19 and TRBJ1-2, with TRBD1 as a possible D gene (5 bases). V was cut by 5 bases and J by 4 bases, with 8 bases left in between. The CDR3 contains 12 residues. Germline CDR1 reads LNHDA; CDR2 reads SQIVND (reference sequence).

The CDR3 spells CASSPPSGTVTYEQYF. The CDR3 DNA reads as TGTGCCAGCTCACCACCCTCGGGAACCGTAACCTACGAGCAGTACTTC. The V gene is TRBV18, the J gene TRBJ2-7; a weak D match, TRBD2 (5 bases). Deletions cut 0 bases from V and 2 bases from J, with 14 bases between. The CDR3 sequence is 16 residues long. From germline, CDR1 is KGHSH and CDR2 LQKENI.

V usage is TRBV6-5 and J usage is TRBJ2-2; 11 nucleotides match TRBD1. V lost 4 bases and J lost 5; bases outside the gene matches: 6. Germline V gene lookup returns CDR1 MNHEY and CDR2 SVGAGI. The CDR3 sequence is 16 residues long. The CDR3 DNA is TGTGCCAGCAGTTCCATAGGACAGGGGGCTACCGGGGAGCTGTTTTTT. Its protein is CASSSIGQGATGELFF.

The chain has TRBV9 and TRBJ2-7, with 8 bases identical to TRBD2. The J segment lost 5 bases and the V segment lost 2 bases, leaving 9 bases of the junction unmatched. The CDR3 covers 15 residues. Per germline, CDR1 SGDLS and CDR2 YYNGEE. Here the CDR3 reads CASSVSGGAVNEQYF. CDR3 nucleotides: TGTGCCAGCAGCGTCTCCGGGGGGGCTGTGAACGAGCAGTACTTC.

The V gene is TRBV7-2, the J gene TRBJ1-2; TRBD1 is a possible D gene (6 bases). Germline V gene sequence: CDR1 SGHTA, CDR2 FQGNSA. The CDR3 loop spans 17 amino acids. V was shortened by 7 bases and J by 7 bases, with 28 bases between the two germline ends. The CDR3 sequence is CASTTEQNTGSLGGYTF. The CDR3 nucleotides read TGTGCCAGCACCACTGAACAAAACACAGGGTCTCTAGGTGGCTACACCTTC.

The chain combines TRBV5-1 with TRBJ2-5; TRBD1 agrees at 8 bases. The CDR3 has 15 residues. Germline V gene sequence: CDR1 SGHRS, CDR2 YFSETQ. The V gene end was trimmed by 2 bases and the J gene end by 5 bases; junction bases not matched to a gene: 8. The CDR3 nucleotides read TGCGCCAGCAGCTTAAATGGACAGGGCGCGGAGACCCAGTACTTC. Protein product: CASSLNGQGAETQYF.